One sample yielded the 2 T cell receptor beta chains listed below, sequenced in a study of blood T cell repertoires in COVID-19. Method: immunoSEQ multiplex PCR; TCRdb's copy keeps in-frame clones and lacks some. Found here are about 52,000 clones, more than 75% of them singletons; the top ten hold roughly 15%. The specimen sequenced was peripheral blood. The receptor set was obtained from a human donor with active COVID-19. The donor label of this sample is uncertain.

The gene calls are TRBV20-1 and TRBJ2-7; TRBD2 matches at 11 bases. V gave up 3 bases and J gave up 2 bases; unmatched junction bases: 6. Germline V gene sequence: CDR1 DFQATT, CDR2 SNEGSKA (reference sequence). This CDR3 has 15 amino acids. The CDR3 DNA reads TGCAGTGCTAGTTTCCCTAGCGGGGGGACCTACGAGCAGTACTTC. Translating it yields CSASFPSGGTYEQYF.

This clone was observed a single time. The chain employs TRBV9 and TRBJ2-7; 9 nucleotides agree with TRBD2. The CDR3 consists of 16 residues. Germline CDR1 is SGDLS and CDR2 is YYNGEE. V dropped 3 bases and J dropped 3; count of bases not matched to a gene: 10. The chain's CDR3 is CASSALDLAGSYEQYF. The DNA for the CDR3 is TGTGCCAGCAGCGCCTTAGACCTAGCGGGGAGCTACGAGCAGTACTTC.